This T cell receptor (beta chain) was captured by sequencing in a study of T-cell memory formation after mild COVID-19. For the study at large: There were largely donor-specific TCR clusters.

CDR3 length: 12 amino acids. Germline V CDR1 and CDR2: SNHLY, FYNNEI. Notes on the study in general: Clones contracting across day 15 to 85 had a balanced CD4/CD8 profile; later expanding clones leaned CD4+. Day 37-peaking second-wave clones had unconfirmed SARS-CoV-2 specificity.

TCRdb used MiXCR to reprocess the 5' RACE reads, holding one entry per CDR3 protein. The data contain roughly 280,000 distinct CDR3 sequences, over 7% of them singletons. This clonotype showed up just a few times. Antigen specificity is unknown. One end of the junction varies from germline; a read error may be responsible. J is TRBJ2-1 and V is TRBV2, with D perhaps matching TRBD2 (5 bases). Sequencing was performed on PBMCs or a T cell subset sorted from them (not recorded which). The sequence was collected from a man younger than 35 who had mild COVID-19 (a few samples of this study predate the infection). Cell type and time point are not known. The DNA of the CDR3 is TGTGCCAGCAGTGGGGCCGGGATGTCACCCAACTTC. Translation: CASSGAGMSPNF. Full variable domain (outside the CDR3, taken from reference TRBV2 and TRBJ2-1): EPEVTQTPSHQVTQMGQEVILRCVPISNHLYFYWYRQILGQKVEFLVSFYNNEISEKSEIFDDQFSVERPDGSNFTLKIRSTKLEDSAMYFCASSGAGMSPNFGPGTRLTVL.